This T cell receptor beta chain comes out of a study of CD8+ T cells in alopecia areata. Reverse transcribed after extraction, RNA yielded cDNA as the sequencing template. Produced via immunoSEQ multiplex PCR; TCRdb's table is partial and in-frame only. The table lists approximately 200,000 clones, 55% to 75% of them singletons. As for treatment: oral pan-JAK inhibitor, 5-10 mg twice daily. Trimming shortened V by 4 bases and J by 3 bases, and 4 bases separated the two germline ends. There are 11 residues in the CDR3. Looked up from germline, CDR1 is SGHVS and CDR2 is FQNEAQ. This material consisted of CD4+ T cells sorted from blood, taken at week 24, from a patient treated with tofacitinib. The TCR originated in a human donor with alopecia areata. The chain joins TRBV7-8 to TRBJ2-7; D is uncertain. The CDR3 bases are TGTGCCAGCAGCTCTTACTACGAGCAGTACTTC. This translates into CASSSYYEQYF.